Listed here are 2 T cell receptor beta chains from one sample, sequenced in a study of PD-L1 blockade in urothelial cancer. TCRdb's table, derived via immunoSEQ multiplex PCR, lists solely in-frame clones and lacks some. The sample lists about 72,000 clones; roughly 86% were seen once. The time point: pretreatment peripheral blood. The sample consisted of PBMCs, taken around atezolizumab (anti-PD-L1) treatment. The receptors here all came from a man between 60 and 70 years old with urothelial cancer.

CDR3 coding DNA: TGTGCCAGCAGTGAAGACAGGGCCGTAAAGACCCAGTACTTC. Amino acid sequence: CASSEDRAVKTQYF. This chain links TRBV2 with TRBJ2-5; tentatively, D is TRBD1 (6 bases). The CDR3 length is 14 residues. The ends were cut back, 1 base at V and 6 bases at J, with 12 bases in the middle. CDR1 SNHLY and CDR2 FYNNEI come from the germline V gene.

In its sample, this clone was seen once. The chain carries TRBV5-1 and TRBJ1-6, with 12 bases lining up with TRBD1. The J segment lost 10 bases and the V segment lost 5 bases, leaving 4 bases of the junction unmatched. The CDR3 covers 14 residues. Germline loops: CDR1 SGHRS, CDR2 YFSETQ. The DNA of the CDR3 is TGCGCCAGCAGTTGGGGACAGGGGGCCTCACCCCTCCACTTT. Translated: CASSWGQGASPLHF.